What follows are 26 T cell receptor beta chains derived from one specimen sequenced in a study of CD8 T cells in ankylosing spondylitis. Study results and caveats: Apparently characteristic of ankylosing spondylitis blood was a TCR beta motif (roughly 8 highly homologous variants).

Their specific antigens are unknown. MiXCR, run by TCRdb on the 5' RACE reads, gives a single entry per CDR3 protein. The repertoire holds some 840,000 distinct CDR3 sequences, with roughly 12% as singletons. The sample was blood, either unsorted or a sorted T cell fraction (not recorded which). Source of these receptors: a male donor with ankylosing spondylitis.

The chain recombines TRBV7-2 with TRBJ2-1; 10 bases map to TRBD2. Per the germline V gene, CDR1 is SGHTA and CDR2 is FQGNSA. The CDR3 consists of 14 residues. After removal of 5 bases from V and 7 bases from J, the junction contained 5 bases not matched to a gene. CDR3 nucleotide sequence: TGTGCCAGCAGCACGGGACTAGCGTCTAATGAGCAGTTCTTC. Translation gives CASSTGLASNEQFF.

The table lists this clonotype with a few counts. This chain connects TRBV19 to TRBJ2-7, with unresolved D. V dropped 3 bases and J dropped 2 bases, with 8 bases sitting between them. CDR3 size: 13 residues. Germline V lookup: CDR1 LNHDA, CDR2 SQIVND (reference sequence). In nucleotides, the CDR3 is TGTGCCAGTAGTATGGCCGGAACCTACGAGCAGTACTTC. Translated, it gives CASSMAGTYEQYF.

This clonotype was seen repeatedly, ten times or more. The genes are TRBV7-9 and TRBJ2-3; TRBD1 might be the D (6 bases). The ends were cut back, 3 bases at V and 5 bases at J, with 9 bases in the middle. Germline CDR1 SEHNR, CDR2 FQNEAQ (reference sequence). The length of the CDR3 is 13 residues. CDR3 loop: CASSLDSGDTQYF. The CDR3 DNA reads as TGTGCCAGCAGCTTGGACAGTGGAGATACGCAGTATTTT.

This clonotype was seen many times. The rearrangement uses TRBV10-3 and TRBJ2-7; the D is unclear. Germline CDR1 and CDR2: ENHRY and SYGVKD. The CDR3 covers 14 residues. V shed 0 bases and J shed 2 bases, with 8 bases lying between them. The CDR3 here is CAISESYVAYEQYF. CDR3 DNA sequence: TGTGCCATCAGTGAGTCATACGTAGCCTACGAGCAGTACTTC.

This clonotype was seen repeatedly, ten times or more. The CDR3 reads CASSRDSHNEQFF. The CDR3 DNA follows: TGTGCCAGCAGTAGGGACAGTCACAATGAGCAGTTCTTC. The chain employs TRBV6-2 or TRBV6-3 and TRBJ2-1; TRBD1 agrees at 7 bases. Germline V gene lookup returns CDR1 MNHEY and CDR2 SVGEGT. This CDR3 has 13 amino acids. Trimming at V came to 5 bases and at J to 5 bases, leaving 3 bases not matched to a gene.

This clonotype was seen many times. The chain employs TRBV6-2 or TRBV6-3 and TRBJ1-1; D may be TRBD1 (5 bases). The germline CDR1 and CDR2 sequences are MNHEY and SVGEGT. V lost 3 bases and J lost 4, with 12 bases in between. This CDR3 is built from 14 residues. CDR3 region: CASSYEGSITEAFF. The CDR3 bases are TGTGCCAGCAGTTATGAGGGGTCAATCACTGAAGCTTTCTTT.

This clonotype was seen ten or more times. V gene TRBV7-2 combines with J gene TRBJ1-2; tentatively, D is TRBD1 (5 bases). The CDR3 runs to 12 residues. The germline CDR1 and CDR2 sequences are SGHTA and FQGNSA. Between the trimmed V and J ends, which lost 5 bases and 8 bases, there was a span of 12 bases. This CDR3 reads CASSHTGGGYTF. The CDR3 DNA reads TGTGCCAGCAGCCACACAGGCGGCGGCTACACCTTC.

This clonotype appeared a few times. Here the CDR3 reads CASSHPMASGTIREQFF. CDR3 DNA: TGCGCCAGCAGCCACCCCATGGCTAGCGGCACGATCAGGGAGCAGTTCTTC. The rearrangement uses TRBV5-1 and TRBJ2-1; 7 bases map to TRBD2. The V segment lost 4 bases and the J segment 10 bases; nucleotides outside the gene matches: 20. The germline gives CDR1 SGHRS, CDR2 YFSETQ. The CDR3 sequence is 17 residues long.

The chain links TRBV25-1 to TRBJ1-1; unclear D gene. Germline V gene data show CDR1 as MGHDK and CDR2 as SYGVNS. V was cut by 1 base and J by 8 bases, with 11 bases left in between. The CDR3 extends over 13 amino acids. CDR3 DNA: TGTGCCAGCAGTGAATTCGCCGGGCAAGAAGCTTTCTTT. Protein product: CASSEFAGQEAFF.

The chain uses TRBV20-1 and TRBJ2-1, with D perhaps matching TRBD2 (6 bases). Trimming shortened V by 3 bases and J by 4 bases, and 16 bases separated the two germline ends. Germline CDR1 DFQATT, CDR2 SNEGSKA (reference sequence). The CDR3 is 15 residues long. CDR3 amino acids: CSASITSSDYNEQFF. In nucleotides, the CDR3 is TGCAGTGCTAGTATTACTAGCAGTGATTACAATGAGCAGTTCTTC.

This clonotype was recorded many times. This chain links TRBV12-3 or TRBV12-4 with TRBJ2-7; TRBD1 matches at 10 bases. V lost 4 bases to trimming and J lost 4 bases; unmatched junction nucleotides: 7. This CDR3 is 15 amino acids long. The CDR3 loop reads CASSYSGTGEYEQYF. CDR3 nucleotides: TGTGCCAGCAGTTACTCCGGGACAGGGGAATACGAGCAGTACTTC.

The genes are TRBV7-2 and TRBJ1-1; a possible D gene is TRBD1 (5 bases). V lost 3 bases and J 11 bases, leaving 16 bases between the germline ends. This CDR3 contains 13 residues. Per germline, CDR1 SGHTA and CDR2 FQGNSA. The CDR3 DNA sequence: TGTGCCAGCAGCTTCCGACAGAGTATAGAGGCTTTCTTT. Amino acids: CASSFRQSIEAFF.

This clonotype has more than one count but fewer than ten. This chain connects TRBV7-3 to TRBJ2-1; TRBD2 matches at 7 bases. Looked up from germline, CDR1 is SGHTA and CDR2 is FQGTGA. This CDR3 is built from 14 residues. V was clipped by 4 bases and J by 2 bases; unmatched bases: 2. The CDR3 DNA reads TGTGCCAGCAGCTGGGAGGGCACCTACAATGAGCAGTTCTTC. Protein sequence: CASSWEGTYNEQFF.

The chain has TRBV6-5 and TRBJ1-1; D unclear. The CDR3 runs 16 residues. V lost 0 bases and J lost 1, with 12 bases in between. In germline, CDR1 is MNHEY, CDR2 SVGAGI. The CDR3 region is CASSYSRREKNTEAFF. CDR3 DNA: TGTGCCAGCAGTTACTCGAGGAGGGAGAAGAACACTGAAGCTTTCTTT.

This clonotype has ten or more counts. This sequence joins TRBV29-1 and TRBJ2-7; D gene uncertain. Trimming removed 5 bases at V and 7 bases at J, with 15 bases between. This CDR3 is 12 amino acids long. Germline V gene sequence: CDR1 SQVTM, CDR2 ANQGSEA. CDR3 residues: CSVRTPFLEQYF. As DNA, the CDR3 is TGCAGCGTTCGCACGCCTTTTTTGGAGCAGTACTTC.

In its sample, this clonotype was seen a few times. CDR3 in DNA: TGTGCCAGCAGCTTAAGGGGGACAGGGGATTATGAGCAGTTCTTC. Translation gives CASSLRGTGDYEQFF. The genes are TRBV7-2 and TRBJ2-1, with 10 bases that match TRBD1. Trimming took 2 bases from V and 8 from J; bases not matched to a gene: 6. The CDR3 runs 15 residues. CDR1 and CDR2 (germline): SGHTA, FQGNSA.

V usage is TRBV4-1 and J usage is TRBJ2-1; 8 positions agree with TRBD2. This CDR3 is 15 amino acids long. J was trimmed by 0 bases and V by 6 bases; bases with no gene match: 4. Germline V CDR1 and CDR2: MGHRA, YSYEKL. The CDR3 DNA follows: TGCGCCAGCAGACAACTAGCGGTCTCCTACAATGAGCAGTTCTTC. Its protein product is CASRQLAVSYNEQFF.

This clonotype was seen a few times. The rearrangement links TRBV6-2 or TRBV6-3 to TRBJ2-1, with 7 bases aligning to TRBD2. V shed 6 bases and J 0 bases; nucleotides not matched to a gene: 8. The CDR3 totals 16 residues. Germline CDR1 reads MNHEY; CDR2 reads SVGEGT. Written as DNA, the CDR3 is TGTGCCAGCAGGCTAGTGGGGGGGGTCTCCTACAATGAGCAGTTCTTC. This translates into CASRLVGGVSYNEQFF.

The chain has TRBV5-1 and TRBJ1-6, with a possible D match to TRBD1 (6 bases). The CDR3 sequence is 17 residues long. The germline CDR1 and CDR2 sequences are SGHRS and YFSETQ. Trimming took off 2 bases at V and 5 bases at J, with 17 bases between the two ends. The CDR3 is CASSFLAGAGDNSPLHF. In nucleotides, the CDR3 is TGCGCCAGCAGCTTCCTCGCGGGGGCAGGCGATAATTCACCCCTCCACTTT. Drawing the rest from reference TRBV5-1 and TRBJ1-6, the complete variable domain is KAGVTQTPRYLIKTRGQQVTLSCSPISGHRSVSWYQQTPGQGLQFLFEYFSETQRNKGNFPGRFSGRQFSNSRSEMNVSTLELGDSALYLCASSFLAGAGDNSPLHFGNGTRLTVT.

The chain joins TRBV30 to TRBJ1-5, with 9 nucleotides matching TRBD1. The trim removed 4 bases at V and 4 bases at J, leaving 8 bases unmatched. Per germline, CDR1 GTSNPN and CDR2 SVGIG (reference sequence). The CDR3 is made up of 15 amino acids. This CDR3 is CAWTQQGTGNQPQHF. In DNA form, the CDR3 reads TGTGCCTGGACTCAACAAGGGACAGGGAATCAGCCCCAGCATTTT.

This chain uses TRBV12-3 or TRBV12-4 with TRBJ2-4; TRBD1 or TRBD2 may be the D gene (6 bases each). The length of the CDR3 is 18 residues. Trimming removed 7 bases from V and 0 bases from J, with 22 bases in between. The CDR3 sequence is CASISSSGGGLAKNIQYF. The CDR3 bases are TGTGCCAGCATCAGTTCTAGTGGAGGGGGACTAGCCAAAAACATTCAGTACTTC.

There are a few counts of this clonotype. The V gene is TRBV28, the J gene TRBJ1-2, with a weak D call TRBD1 (5 bases). Germline-derived CDR1 and CDR2 are MDHEN and SYDVKM. The CDR3 spans 13 residues. Trimming stripped 2 bases from V and 8 bases from J, with 12 bases between. CDR3: CASSLVGVRGYTF. The CDR3 DNA reads as TGTGCCAGCAGTTTAGTAGGGGTCCGCGGCTACACCTTC.

The rearrangement uses TRBV7-2 and TRBJ2-7, with 7 bases identical to TRBD1. The CDR3 length is 13 residues. Germline assignment: CDR1 SGHTA and CDR2 FQGNSA. After removal of 5 bases from V and 4 bases from J, the junction contained 5 bases not matched to a gene. The CDR3 spells CASSTGRGYEQYF. The CDR3 region has the DNA TGTGCCAGCAGCACAGGCAGGGGGTACGAGCAGTACTTC. The full variable domain, in which reference TRBV7-2 and TRBJ2-7 provide the parts outside the CDR3, is GAGVSQSPSNKVTEKGKDVELRCDPISGHTALYWYRQSLGQGLEFLIYFQGNSAPDKSGLPSDRFSAERTGGSVSTLTIQRTQQEDSAVYLCASSTGRGYEQYFGPGTRLTVT.

This clonotype was found a few times. This chain's CDR3 is CASSQNQIRAQYF. The CDR3 DNA follows: TGTGCCAGCAGCCAGAATCAGATAAGGGCCCAGTACTTC. J is TRBJ2-5 and V is TRBV11-2; no definite D call. The CDR3 covers 13 residues. V shed 5 bases and J shed 9 bases, with 16 bases lying between them. Per the germline V gene, CDR1 is SGHAT and CDR2 is FQNNGV.

At least ten counts were recorded for this clonotype. V usage is TRBV20-1 and J usage is TRBJ1-5; D is unresolved. Germline V gene lookup returns CDR1 DFQATT and CDR2 SNEGSKA (reference sequence). Deletions cut 2 bases from V and 0 bases from J, with 5 bases between. The CDR3 is 13 amino acids. The CDR3 DNA reads TGCAGTGCTAGACAGATTAGCAATCAGCCCCAGCATTTT. This encodes CSARQISNQPQHF.

The V and J genes are TRBV25-1 and TRBJ2-2, with 10 bases lining up with TRBD1. Germline trimming cut 1 base from V and 1 base from J; bases unmatched to any gene: 0. Germline lookup yields CDR1 MGHDK and CDR2 SYGVNS. CDR3 length: 16 residues. The CDR3 loop is CASSEWDRGNTGELFF. CDR3 in DNA: TGTGCCAGCAGTGAATGGGACAGGGGGAACACCGGGGAGCTGTTTTTT.